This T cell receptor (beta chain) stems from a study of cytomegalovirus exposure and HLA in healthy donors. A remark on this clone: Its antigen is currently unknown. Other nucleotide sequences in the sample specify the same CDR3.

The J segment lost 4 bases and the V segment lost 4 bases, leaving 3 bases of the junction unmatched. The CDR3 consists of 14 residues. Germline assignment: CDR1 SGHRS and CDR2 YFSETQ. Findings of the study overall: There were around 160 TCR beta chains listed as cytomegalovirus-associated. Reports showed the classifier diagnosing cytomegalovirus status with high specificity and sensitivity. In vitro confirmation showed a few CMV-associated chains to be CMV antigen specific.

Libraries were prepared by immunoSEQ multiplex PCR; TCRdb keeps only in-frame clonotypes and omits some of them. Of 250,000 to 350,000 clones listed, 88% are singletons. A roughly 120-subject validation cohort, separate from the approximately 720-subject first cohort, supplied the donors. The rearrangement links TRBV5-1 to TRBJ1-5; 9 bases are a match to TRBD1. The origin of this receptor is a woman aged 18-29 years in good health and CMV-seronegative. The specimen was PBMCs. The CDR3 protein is CASSPGQGNQPQHF. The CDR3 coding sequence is TGCGCCAGCAGCCCCGGACAGGGGAATCAGCCCCAGCATTTT.